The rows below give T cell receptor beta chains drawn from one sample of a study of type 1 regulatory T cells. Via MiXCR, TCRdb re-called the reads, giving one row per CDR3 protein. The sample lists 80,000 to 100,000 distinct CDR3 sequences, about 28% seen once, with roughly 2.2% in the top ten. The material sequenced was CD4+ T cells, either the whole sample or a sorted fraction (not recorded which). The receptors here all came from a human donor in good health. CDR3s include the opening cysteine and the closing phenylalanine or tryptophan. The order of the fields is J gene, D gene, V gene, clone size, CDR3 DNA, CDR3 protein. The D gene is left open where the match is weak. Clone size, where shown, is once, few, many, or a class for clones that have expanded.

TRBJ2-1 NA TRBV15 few TGTGCCACCAGCAGAGAAGTGGGGGAGCAGTTCTTC CATSREVGEQFF
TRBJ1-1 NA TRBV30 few TGTGCCTGGAGTGTATGGGGAGGGATGAACACTGAAGCTTTCTTT CAWSVWGGMNTEAFF
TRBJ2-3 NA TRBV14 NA TGTGCCAGCAGCCAAGGCGACAGGAGCACAGATACGCAGTATTTT CASSQGDRSTDTQYF
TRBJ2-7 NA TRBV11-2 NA TGTGCCAGCAGCTTAGCGGGGTATACCTACGAGCAGTACTTC CASSLAGYTYEQYF
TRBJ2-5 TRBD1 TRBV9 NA TGTGCCAGCAGCGATGGGACAGGGTTTGAGACCCAGTACTTC CASSDGTGFETQYF
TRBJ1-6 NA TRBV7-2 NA TGTGCCAGCAGCTCTTATGAAGCCCCGTCACCCCTCCACTTT CASSSYEAPSPLHF
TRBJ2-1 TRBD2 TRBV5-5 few TGTGCCAGCAGCTTGGTCCCGACTAGCGCATACCTCGCGAGCTCCTACAATGAGCAGTTCTTC CASSLVPTSAYLASSYNEQFF
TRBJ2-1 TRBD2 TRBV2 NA TGTGCCAGCAGTTCCTTGACTAGCCCTTTCTCCTACAATGAGCAGTTCTTC CASSSLTSPFSYNEQFF
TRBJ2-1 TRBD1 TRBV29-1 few TGCAGCGTTGCCCGGGACAGTCCTCTGAATGAGCAGTTCTTC CSVARDSPLNEQFF
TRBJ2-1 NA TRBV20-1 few TGCAGTGCTAGTGCTCGTCAGGGGAGGTTAAGGGAGCAGTTCTTC CSASARQGRLREQFF
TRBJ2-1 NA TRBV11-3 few TGTGCCAGCAGCTTAGTCAGGGGCGGAATGGGTGAGCAGTTCTTC CASSLVRGGMGEQFF
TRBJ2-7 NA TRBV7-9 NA TGTGCCAGCAGCGAGGCCGTGTACGAGCAGTACTTC CASSEAVYEQYF
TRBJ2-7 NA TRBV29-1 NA TGCAGCGTCCGAGACCTTTGGAACGAGCAGTACTTC CSVRDLWNEQYF
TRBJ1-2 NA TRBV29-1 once TGCAGCGCGGGTGGGGGCGATGGCTACACCTTC CSAGGGDGYTF
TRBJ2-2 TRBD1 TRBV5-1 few TGCGCCAGCAGCACAGGGGGAAACACCGGGGAGCTGTTTTTT CASSTGGNTGELFF
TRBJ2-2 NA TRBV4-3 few TGCGCCAGCAGCCAAGGGGGGGTAGCCACCGGGGAGCTGTTTTTT CASSQGGVATGELFF
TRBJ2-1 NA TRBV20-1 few TGCAGTGCTGTGCCTGTGAGCTCCTACAATGAGCAGTTCTTC CSAVPVSSYNEQFF
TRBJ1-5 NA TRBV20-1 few TGCAGTGCTAGATCGGGCAATCAGCCCCAGCATTTT CSARSGNQPQHF
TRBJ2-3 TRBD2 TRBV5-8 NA TGTGCCAGCAGCCCAGGGGTAGCGGGGTTCACAGATACGCAGTATTTT CASSPGVAGFTDTQYF
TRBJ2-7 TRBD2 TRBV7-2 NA TGTGCCAGCAGCCGGGGGGGGATCGACTACGAGCAGTACTTC CASSRGGIDYEQYF